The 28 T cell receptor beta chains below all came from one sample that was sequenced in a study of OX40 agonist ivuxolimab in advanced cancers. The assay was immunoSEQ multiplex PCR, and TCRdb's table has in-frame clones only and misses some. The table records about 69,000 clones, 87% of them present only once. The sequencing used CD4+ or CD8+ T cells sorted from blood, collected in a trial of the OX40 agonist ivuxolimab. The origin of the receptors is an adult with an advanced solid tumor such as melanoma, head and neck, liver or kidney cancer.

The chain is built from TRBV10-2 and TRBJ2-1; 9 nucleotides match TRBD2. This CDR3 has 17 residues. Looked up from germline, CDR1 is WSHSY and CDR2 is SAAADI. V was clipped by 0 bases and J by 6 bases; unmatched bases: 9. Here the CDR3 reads CASSESTGGLAVNEQFF. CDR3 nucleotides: TGCGCCAGCAGTGAGTCGACGGGGGGACTAGCAGTCAATGAGCAGTTCTTC.

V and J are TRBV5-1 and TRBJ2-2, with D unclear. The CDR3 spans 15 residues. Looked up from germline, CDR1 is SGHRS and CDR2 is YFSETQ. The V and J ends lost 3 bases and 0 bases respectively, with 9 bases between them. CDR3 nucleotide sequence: TGCGCCAGCAGCTACGGACGGGCGAACACCGGGGAGCTGTTTTTT. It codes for CASSYGRANTGELFF.

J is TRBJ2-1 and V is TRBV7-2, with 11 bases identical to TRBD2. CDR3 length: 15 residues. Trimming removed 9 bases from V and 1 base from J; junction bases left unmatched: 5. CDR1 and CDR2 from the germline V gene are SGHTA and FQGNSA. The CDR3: CASKPSGGSYNEQFF. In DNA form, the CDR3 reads TGTGCCAGTAAACCTAGCGGGGGGTCCTACAATGAGCAGTTCTTC.

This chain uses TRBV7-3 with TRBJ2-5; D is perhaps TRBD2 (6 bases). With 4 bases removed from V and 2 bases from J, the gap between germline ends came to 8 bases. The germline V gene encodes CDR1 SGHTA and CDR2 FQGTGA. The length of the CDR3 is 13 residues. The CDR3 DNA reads TGTGCCAGCAGCTCAGGACTACAAGAGACCCAGTACTTC. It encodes CASSSGLQETQYF.

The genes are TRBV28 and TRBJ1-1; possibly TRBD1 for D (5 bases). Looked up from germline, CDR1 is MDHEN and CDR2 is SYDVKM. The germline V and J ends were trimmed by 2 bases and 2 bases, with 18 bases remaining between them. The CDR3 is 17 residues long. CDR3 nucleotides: TGTGCCAGCAGTTTAGTCGCGGCTGGAGGGGCAAACACTGAAGCTTTCTTT. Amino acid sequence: CASSLVAAGGANTEAFF.

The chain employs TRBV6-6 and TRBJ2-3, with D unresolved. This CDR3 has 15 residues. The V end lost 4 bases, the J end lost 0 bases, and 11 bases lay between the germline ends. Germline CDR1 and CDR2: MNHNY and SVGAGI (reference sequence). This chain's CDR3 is CASSFTEPSTDTQYF. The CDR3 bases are TGTGCCAGCAGTTTTACGGAGCCGAGCACAGATACGCAGTATTTT.

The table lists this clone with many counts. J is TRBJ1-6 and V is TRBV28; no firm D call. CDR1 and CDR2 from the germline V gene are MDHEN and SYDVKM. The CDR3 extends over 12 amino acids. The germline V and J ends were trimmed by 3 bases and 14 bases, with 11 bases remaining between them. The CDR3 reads CASSLVGSTLHF. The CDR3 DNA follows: TGTGCCAGCAGTTTGGTAGGGTCTACCCTCCACTTT.

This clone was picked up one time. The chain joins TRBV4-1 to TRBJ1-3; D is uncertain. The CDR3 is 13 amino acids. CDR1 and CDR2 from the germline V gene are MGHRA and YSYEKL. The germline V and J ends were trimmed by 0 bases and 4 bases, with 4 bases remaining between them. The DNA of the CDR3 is TGCGCCAGCAGCCAAGAACAGGGAAACACCATATATTTT. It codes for CASSQEQGNTIYF.

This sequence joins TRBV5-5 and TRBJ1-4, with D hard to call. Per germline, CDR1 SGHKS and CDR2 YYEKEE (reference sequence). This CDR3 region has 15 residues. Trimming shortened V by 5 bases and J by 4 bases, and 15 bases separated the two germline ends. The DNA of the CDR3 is TGTGCCAGCAGTAAAAGCCAGCCCATTAATGAAAAACTGTTTTTT. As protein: CASSKSQPINEKLFF. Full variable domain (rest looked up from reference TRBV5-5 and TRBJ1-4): DAGVTQSPTHLIKTRGQQVTLRCSPISGHKSVSWYQQVLGQGPQFIFQYYEKEERGRGNFPDRFSARQFPNYSSELNVNALLLGDSALYLCASSKSQPINEKLFFGSGTQLSVL.

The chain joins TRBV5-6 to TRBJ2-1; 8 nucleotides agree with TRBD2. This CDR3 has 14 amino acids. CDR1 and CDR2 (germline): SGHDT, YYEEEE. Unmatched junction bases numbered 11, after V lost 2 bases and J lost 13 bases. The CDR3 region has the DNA TGTGCCAGCAGCTTCGTCGCGGGAGGACTTGGTCAGTTCTTC. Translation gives CASSFVAGGLGQFF.

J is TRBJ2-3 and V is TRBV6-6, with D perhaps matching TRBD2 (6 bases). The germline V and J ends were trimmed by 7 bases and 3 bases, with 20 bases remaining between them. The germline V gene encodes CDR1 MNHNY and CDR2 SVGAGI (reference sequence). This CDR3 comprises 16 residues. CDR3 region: CASTRTRGSKTDTQYF. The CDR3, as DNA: TGTGCCAGCACCCGGACGCGGGGTAGCAAAACAGATACGCAGTATTTT.

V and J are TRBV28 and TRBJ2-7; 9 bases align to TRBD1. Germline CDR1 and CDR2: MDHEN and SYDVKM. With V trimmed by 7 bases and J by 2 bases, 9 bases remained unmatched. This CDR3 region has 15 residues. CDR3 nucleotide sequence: TGTGCCAGCACCCGCCTGGGACAGGGTACCTACGAGCAGTACTTC. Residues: CASTRLGQGTYEQYF. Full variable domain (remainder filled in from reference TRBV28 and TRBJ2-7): DVKVTQSSRYLVKRTGEKVFLECVQDMDHENMFWYRQDPGLGLRLIYFSYDVKMKEKGDIPEGYSVSREKKERFSLILESASTNQTSMYLCASTRLGQGTYEQYFGPGTRLTVT.

The DNA for the CDR3 is TGTGCCAGCAGTGATACTAGCGGGAGCAATGAGCAGTTCTTC. Amino acid sequence: CASSDTSGSNEQFF. This rearrangement joins TRBV6-4 to TRBJ2-1; 11 bases match TRBD2. Losses at the gene ends were 3 bases for V and 6 bases for J; bases not matched to a gene: 1. The germline V gene encodes CDR1 MRHNA and CDR2 SNTAGT. The CDR3 sequence is 14 residues long.

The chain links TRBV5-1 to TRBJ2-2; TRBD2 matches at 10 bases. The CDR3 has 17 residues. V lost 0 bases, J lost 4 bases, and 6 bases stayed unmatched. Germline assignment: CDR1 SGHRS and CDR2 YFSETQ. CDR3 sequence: CASSLGLAGAGTGELFF. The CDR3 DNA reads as TGCGCCAGCAGCTTGGGGCTAGCGGGAGCCGGCACCGGGGAGCTGTTTTTT.

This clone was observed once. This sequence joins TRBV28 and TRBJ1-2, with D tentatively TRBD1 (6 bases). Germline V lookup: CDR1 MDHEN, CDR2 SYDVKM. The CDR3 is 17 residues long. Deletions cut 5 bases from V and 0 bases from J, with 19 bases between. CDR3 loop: CASSVGLTGITNYGYTF. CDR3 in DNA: TGTGCCAGCAGTGTAGGGTTGACAGGCATTACTAACTATGGCTACACCTTC.

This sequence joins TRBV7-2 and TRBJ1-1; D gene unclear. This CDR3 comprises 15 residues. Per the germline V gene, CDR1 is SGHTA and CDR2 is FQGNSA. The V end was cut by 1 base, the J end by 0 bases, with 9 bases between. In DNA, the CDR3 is TGTGCCAGCAGCTTAGTACAGATGATGAACACTGAAGCTTTCTTT. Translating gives CASSLVQMMNTEAFF.

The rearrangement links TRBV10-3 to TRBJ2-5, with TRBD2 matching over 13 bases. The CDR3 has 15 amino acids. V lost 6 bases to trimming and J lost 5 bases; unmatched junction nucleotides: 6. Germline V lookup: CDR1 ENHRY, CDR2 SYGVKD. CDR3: CAIRGGLAGVETQYF. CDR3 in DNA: TGTGCCATCAGGGGAGGACTAGCGGGGGTGGAGACCCAGTACTTC.

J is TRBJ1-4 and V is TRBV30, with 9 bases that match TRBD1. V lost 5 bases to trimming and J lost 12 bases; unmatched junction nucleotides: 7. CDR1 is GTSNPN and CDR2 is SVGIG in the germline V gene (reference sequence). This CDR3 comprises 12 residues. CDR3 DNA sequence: TGTGCCTGGTCCGGACAGGGGATTGAACTGTTTTTT. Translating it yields CAWSGQGIELFF.

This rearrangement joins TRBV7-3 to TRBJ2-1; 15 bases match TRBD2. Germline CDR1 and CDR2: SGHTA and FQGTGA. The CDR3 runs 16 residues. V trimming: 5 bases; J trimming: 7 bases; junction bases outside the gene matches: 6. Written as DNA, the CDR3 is TGTGCCAGCAGCATGGGACTAGCGGGGGGAGTGAATGAGCAGTTCTTC. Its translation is CASSMGLAGGVNEQFF. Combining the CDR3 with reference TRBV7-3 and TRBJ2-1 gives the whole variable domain GAGVSQTPSNKVTEKGKYVELRCDPISGHTALYWYRQSLGQGPEFLIYFQGTGAADDSGLPNDRFFAVRPEGSVSTLKIQRTERGDSAVYLCASSMGLAGGVNEQFFGPGTRLTVL.

The CDR3 DNA sequence: TGTGCCAGCAGGATTAGCGGGCTCTCCTACGAGCAGTACTTC. It codes for CASRISGLSYEQYF. The rearrangement uses TRBV27 and TRBJ2-7, with 7 bases lining up with TRBD2. The CDR3 extends over 14 amino acids. V was clipped by 6 bases and J by 0 bases; unmatched bases: 5. From germline, CDR1 is MNHEY and CDR2 SMNVEV (reference sequence).

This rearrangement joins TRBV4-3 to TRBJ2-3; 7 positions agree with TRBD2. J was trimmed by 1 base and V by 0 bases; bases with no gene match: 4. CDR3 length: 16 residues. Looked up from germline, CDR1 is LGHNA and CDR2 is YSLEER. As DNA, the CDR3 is TGCGCCAGCAGCCAAGATTTAACTAGCGGCACAGATACGCAGTATTTT. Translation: CASSQDLTSGTDTQYF.

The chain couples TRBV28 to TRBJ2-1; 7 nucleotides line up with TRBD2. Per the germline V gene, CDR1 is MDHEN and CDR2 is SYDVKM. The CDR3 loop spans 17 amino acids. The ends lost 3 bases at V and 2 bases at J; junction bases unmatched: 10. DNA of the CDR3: TGTGCCAGCAGTTTCCAATCGGGGGGTGCAGCCTACAATGAGCAGTTCTTC. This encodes CASSFQSGGAAYNEQFF.

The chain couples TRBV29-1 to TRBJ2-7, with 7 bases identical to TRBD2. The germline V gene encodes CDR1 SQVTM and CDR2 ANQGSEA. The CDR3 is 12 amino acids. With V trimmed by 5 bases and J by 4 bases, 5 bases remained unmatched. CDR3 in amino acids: CSVLGGRYEQYF. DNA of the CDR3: TGCAGCGTTCTGGGGGGGAGGTACGAGCAGTACTTC.

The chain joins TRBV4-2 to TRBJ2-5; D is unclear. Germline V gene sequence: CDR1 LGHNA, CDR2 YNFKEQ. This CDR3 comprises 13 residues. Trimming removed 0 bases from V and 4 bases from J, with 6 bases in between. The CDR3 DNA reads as TGTGCCAGCAGCCAAGACGTCGGAGAGACCCAGTACTTC. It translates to CASSQDVGETQYF.

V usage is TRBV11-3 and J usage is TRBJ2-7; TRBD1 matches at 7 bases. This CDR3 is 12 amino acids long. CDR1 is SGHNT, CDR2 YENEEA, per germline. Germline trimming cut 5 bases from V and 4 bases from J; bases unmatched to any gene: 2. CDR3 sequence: CASSPTGYEQYF. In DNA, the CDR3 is TGTGCCAGCAGCCCGACAGGGTACGAGCAGTACTTC.

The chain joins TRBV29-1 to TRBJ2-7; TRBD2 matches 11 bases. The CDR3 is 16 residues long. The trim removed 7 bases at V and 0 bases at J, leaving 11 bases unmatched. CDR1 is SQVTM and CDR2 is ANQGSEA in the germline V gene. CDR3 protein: CSASGLAGYTSYEQYF. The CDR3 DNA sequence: TGCAGCGCGTCCGGACTAGCGGGCTACACCTCCTACGAGCAGTACTTC.

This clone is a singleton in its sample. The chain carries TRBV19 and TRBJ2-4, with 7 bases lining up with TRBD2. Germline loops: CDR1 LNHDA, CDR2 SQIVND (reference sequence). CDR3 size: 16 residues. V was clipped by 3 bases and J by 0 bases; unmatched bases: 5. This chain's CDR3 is CASSITGGVAKNIQYF. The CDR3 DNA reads TGTGCCAGTAGTATTACGGGAGGAGTAGCCAAAAACATTCAGTACTTC.

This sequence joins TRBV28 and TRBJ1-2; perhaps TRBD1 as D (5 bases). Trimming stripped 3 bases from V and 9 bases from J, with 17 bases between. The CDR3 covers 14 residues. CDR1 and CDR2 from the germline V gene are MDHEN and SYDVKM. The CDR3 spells CASSFSAGLLSYTF. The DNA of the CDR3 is TGTGCCAGCAGTTTCTCGGCAGGGCTCCTCAGCTACACCTTC.